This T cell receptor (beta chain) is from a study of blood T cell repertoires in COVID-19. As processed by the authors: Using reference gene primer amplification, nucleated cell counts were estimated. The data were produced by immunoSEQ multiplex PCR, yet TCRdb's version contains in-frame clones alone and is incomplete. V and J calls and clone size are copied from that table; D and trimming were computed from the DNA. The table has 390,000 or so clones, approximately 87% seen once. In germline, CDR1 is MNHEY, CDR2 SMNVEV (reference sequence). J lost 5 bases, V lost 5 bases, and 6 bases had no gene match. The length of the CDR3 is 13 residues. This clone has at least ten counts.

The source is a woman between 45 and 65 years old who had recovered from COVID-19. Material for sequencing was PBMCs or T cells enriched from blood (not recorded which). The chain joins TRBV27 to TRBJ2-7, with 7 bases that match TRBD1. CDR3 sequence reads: CASSTTQGDEQYF. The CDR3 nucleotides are TGTGCCAGCAGTACCACCCAGGGGGACGAGCAGTACTTC.